What follows are 15 T cell receptor beta chains derived from one specimen sequenced in a study of cytomegalovirus exposure and HLA in healthy donors. PCR employed 60 Vbeta and 13 Jbeta primers. Here immunoSEQ multiplex PCR was the method, and the copy in TCRdb shows in-frame clones only, minus some. The profile shows approximately 190,000 clones, 75% to 90% of them singletons. The specimen sequenced was PBMCs. Source of these receptors: a boy younger than 10 in good health and CMV-seronegative.

The chain recombines TRBV7-9 with TRBJ1-5, with unresolved D. Germline-derived CDR1 and CDR2 are SEHNR and FQNEAQ (reference sequence). The CDR3 has 14 residues. V lost 0 bases and J lost 1, with 4 bases in between. The CDR3 DNA sequence: TGTGCCAGCAGCTTAGCCGGGAGCAATCAGCCCCAGCATTTT. Its translation: CASSLAGSNQPQHF.

The J gene is TRBJ2-7, the V gene TRBV11-2; TRBD2 matches at 8 bases. The V gene end was trimmed by 5 bases and the J gene end by 7 bases; junction bases not matched to a gene: 13. The germline V gene has CDR1 SGHAT and CDR2 FQNNGV. This CDR3 is built from 15 residues. The CDR3 sequence is CASSPTGTRVREQYF. Written as DNA, the CDR3 is TGTGCCAGCAGCCCGACCGGGACTAGGGTCCGGGAGCAGTACTTC.

The chain has TRBV30 and TRBJ2-1; 8 nucleotides align to TRBD2. The CDR3 is 14 residues long. The V gene end was trimmed by 5 bases and the J gene end by 10 bases; junction bases not matched to a gene: 13. Germline V gene sequence: CDR1 GTSNPN, CDR2 SVGIG (reference sequence). CDR3 in amino acids: CAWEVAGLLEEQFF. CDR3 nucleotide sequence: TGTGCCTGGGAGGTAGCGGGGTTGCTCGAGGAGCAGTTCTTC.

This clone appeared a few times. Here the CDR3 reads CSVGRAGDQETQYF. CDR3 in DNA: TGCAGCGTTGGACGAGCGGGGGACCAAGAGACCCAGTACTTC. The chain is built from TRBV29-1 and TRBJ2-5, with TRBD2 identical over 8 bases. The CDR3 is 14 amino acids. The germline CDR1 and CDR2 sequences are SQVTM and ANQGSEA. J was trimmed by 0 bases and V by 4 bases; bases with no gene match: 4.

This clone was detected only once. The rearrangement joins TRBV7-9 to TRBJ2-1, with TRBD2 matching 8 bases. Germline V gives CDR1 SEHNR, CDR2 FQNEAQ (reference sequence). Unmatched junction bases numbered 5, after V lost 4 bases and J lost 3 bases. The CDR3 contains 15 residues. CDR3 in DNA: TGTGCCAGCAGCTCGCAGCGGGAGAGCTACAATGAGCAGTTCTTC. Translation gives CASSSQRESYNEQFF.

The V call is TRBV27, the J call TRBJ2-5; TRBD2 might be the D (6 bases). The CDR3 length is 14 residues. Germline values: CDR1 MNHEY, CDR2 SMNVEV (reference sequence). Trimming stripped 7 bases from V and 0 bases from J, with 12 bases between. The CDR3 loop is CASISRGYQETQYF. CDR3 nucleotide sequence: TGTGCCAGCATCTCTCGGGGGTACCAAGAGACCCAGTACTTC.

This chain joins TRBV15 and TRBJ2-1, with 11 bases aligning to TRBD2. V shed 0 bases, J shed 7 bases, and the junction held 8 bases outside the gene matches. The CDR3 totals 17 residues. The germline gives CDR1 LNHNV, CDR2 YYDKDF (reference sequence). The CDR3 region has the DNA TGTGCCACCAGCAGAGATCGGGCGACTAGCGGGGTAAATGAGCAGTTCTTC. Protein product: CATSRDRATSGVNEQFF.

This clone was recorded a few times. The chain uses TRBV6-1 and TRBJ2-7, with 8 positions matching TRBD2. The germline V gene has CDR1 MNHNS and CDR2 SASEGT. The CDR3 loop spans 15 amino acids. J was trimmed by 4 bases and V by 4 bases; bases with no gene match: 9. This CDR3 is CASSGGSGGIYEQYF. In nucleotides, the CDR3 is TGTGCCAGCAGTGGGGGAAGCGGGGGAATATACGAGCAGTACTTC.

This clone was counted once. The chain links TRBV28 to TRBJ1-5; D possibly corresponds to TRBD1 (5 bases). CDR1 MDHEN and CDR2 SYDVKM come from the germline V gene. The V end lost 6 bases, the J end lost 0 bases, and 24 bases lay between the germline ends. CDR3 size: 19 residues. CDR3 in DNA: TGTGCCAGCAGCCCCGGGGGGACCCTAGGCCTTTATAGCAATCAGCCCCAGCATTTT. Translating gives CASSPGGTLGLYSNQPQHF.

This sequence joins TRBV28 and TRBJ1-6; D possibly corresponds to TRBD1 (6 bases). The CDR3 covers 16 residues. V was cut by 0 bases and J by 6 bases, with 12 bases left in between. Germline-derived CDR1 and CDR2 are MDHEN and SYDVKM. The CDR3, as DNA: TGTGCCAGCAGTTTATGCGGACAGTCGACTAATTCACCCCTCCACTTT. Its translation is CASSLCGQSTNSPLHF. Combining the CDR3 with reference TRBV28 and TRBJ1-6 gives the whole variable domain DVKVTQSSRYLVKRTGEKVFLECVQDMDHENMFWYRQDPGLGLRLIYFSYDVKMKEKGDIPEGYSVSREKKERFSLILESASTNQTSMYLCASSLCGQSTNSPLHFGNGTRLTVT.

The genes are TRBV6-1 and TRBJ1-2; 8 nucleotides match TRBD1. The germline V gene encodes CDR1 MNHNS and CDR2 SASEGT. This CDR3 spans 14 amino acids. V lost 5 bases, J lost 7 bases, and 9 bases stayed unmatched. CDR3 region: CASSQDRGLFGYTF. Written as DNA, the CDR3 is TGTGCCAGCAGTCAAGACAGGGGTCTTTTTGGCTACACCTTC.

A few counts support this clone. CDR3 in amino acids: CASSLIPRHNQPQHF. The DNA of the CDR3 is TGTGCCAGCAGTTTAATCCCAAGACACAATCAGCCCCAGCATTTT. The chain recombines TRBV28 with TRBJ1-5; no clear D gene. Trimming took 2 bases from V and 3 from J, leaving 11 bases between them. CDR1 is MDHEN, CDR2 SYDVKM, per germline. The CDR3 is 15 residues long.

The J gene is TRBJ1-2, the V gene TRBV6-5, with 7 positions matching TRBD1. Germline loops: CDR1 MNHEY, CDR2 SVGAGI. The CDR3 is made up of 14 amino acids. With V trimmed by 6 bases and J by 5 bases, 9 bases remained unmatched. The CDR3 protein is CASRPPTGAYGYTF. CDR3 bases: TGTGCCAGCAGACCTCCTACAGGGGCGTATGGCTACACCTTC.

This sequence joins TRBV6-6 and TRBJ1-5; TRBD1 is a possible D gene (5 bases). There are 15 residues in the CDR3. The V and J ends lost 6 bases and 3 bases respectively, with 15 bases between them. The germline gives CDR1 MNHNY, CDR2 SVGAGI (reference sequence). CDR3 residues: CASRTQDADNQPQHF. The CDR3, as DNA: TGTGCCAGCAGGACACAGGACGCAGACAATCAGCCCCAGCATTTT.

Written as DNA, the CDR3 is TGTGCCAGCAGTTTACGTCCCCCCCCCTACGAGCAGTACTTC. It codes for CASSLRPPPYEQYF. V gene TRBV27 combines with J gene TRBJ2-7, with D hard to call. CDR1 and CDR2 from the germline V gene are MNHEY and SMNVEV (reference sequence). V was clipped by 2 bases and J by 2 bases, with 10 bases between them. CDR3 length: 14 amino acids.